Each of the 31 T cell receptor beta chains below was sequenced from the same sample in a study of beta chain features in type 1 diabetes. Study-wide results and limits: A moderate, significant TCRB CDR3 shortening appeared in type 1 diabetes across four CD4+ subsets.

Reverse transcribing all isolated RNA meant expressed TCRB transcripts were sequenced. Using immunoSEQ multiplex PCR, the repertoire was profiled, and TCRdb retains in-frame clones only, with some absent. The table shows about 230,000 clones, with under 20% occurring only once. The antigens for these receptors are not known. The sequencing input was naive CD4+ T cells from blood. These receptors all stem from a man between 25 and 39 years old with type 1 diabetes.

V usage is TRBV14 and J usage is TRBJ2-3, with D possibly TRBD1 on 5 matching bases. CDR3 length: 16 amino acids. Trimming pared 4 bases from V and 0 bases from J, leaving 14 bases between. Germline CDR1 is SGHDN and CDR2 is FVKESK. CDR3 sequence: CASSLSRTRSTDTQYF. CDR3 sequence (DNA): TGTGCCAGCAGCCTGAGCAGGACACGGAGCACAGATACGCAGTATTTT. The whole variable domain, filled in from reference TRBV14 and TRBJ2-3, reads EAGVTQFPSHSVIEKGQTVTLRCDPISGHDNLYWYRRVMGKEIKFLLHFVKESKQDESGMPNNRFLAERTGGTYSTLKVQPAELEDSGVYFCASSLSRTRSTDTQYFGPGTRLTVL.

The chain recombines TRBV30 with TRBJ1-2, with no clear D. Trimming left V 0 bases short and J 2 bases short, with 10 bases between. The CDR3 is made up of 14 amino acids. The germline gives CDR1 GTSNPN, CDR2 SVGIG (reference sequence). The CDR3 region has the DNA TGTGCCTGGAGTGTAGGCCTATTCAACTATGGCTACACCTTC. Its protein product is CAWSVGLFNYGYTF.

This rearrangement joins TRBV27 to TRBJ2-7, with 11 positions matching TRBD1. This CDR3 spans 14 amino acids. Looked up from germline, CDR1 is MNHEY and CDR2 is SMNVEV (reference sequence). The V gene end was trimmed by 5 bases and the J gene end by 2 bases; junction bases not matched to a gene: 2. The CDR3 loop is CASSKGQGAYEQYF. The DNA of the CDR3 is TGTGCCAGCAGTAAGGGACAGGGGGCCTACGAGCAGTACTTC.

This clone was counted only a few times. Other DNA sequences in this specimen translate into the identical CDR3. V and J are TRBV30 and TRBJ2-7; D is possibly TRBD1 (5 bases). Trimming removed 0 bases from V and 6 bases from J, with 18 bases in between. This CDR3 region has 15 residues. Germline V gives CDR1 GTSNPN, CDR2 SVGIG (reference sequence). The CDR3 DNA reads TGTGCCTGGAGTGTGCAGGGTCTTTTTTCCGGCGAGCAGTACTTC. As protein: CAWSVQGLFSGEQYF.

This clone was seen only a few times. The CDR3 DNA sequence: TGTGCCAGCAGCTTAGATCTAAAGCGGAGCTTCTTT. Translated: CASSLDLKRSFF. The rearrangement links TRBV7-2 to TRBJ1-1; D is ambiguous. Germline assignment: CDR1 SGHTA and CDR2 FQGNSA. The V gene lost 1 base and the J gene lost 14 bases, with 14 bases spanning the gap. The CDR3 runs 12 residues.

The sample holds one count of this clone. This sequence joins TRBV20-1 and TRBJ1-2, with D uncertain. Germline V gene lookup returns CDR1 DFQATT and CDR2 SNEGSKA (reference sequence). The CDR3 runs 10 residues. The V gene lost 4 bases and the J gene lost 7 bases, with 7 bases spanning the gap. CDR3 nucleotides: TGCAGTGCTATGACCGCTGGCTACACCTTC. This translates into CSAMTAGYTF.

This clone was found a few times. The chain links TRBV15 to TRBJ2-1; possibly TRBD2 for D (7 bases). Trimming removed 1 base from V and 9 bases from J, with 13 bases in between. This CDR3 has 14 residues. Germline V lookup: CDR1 LNHNV, CDR2 YYDKDF (reference sequence). In DNA, the CDR3 is TGTGCCACCAGCAGAGGTGGGGGGGCGGTTGAGCAGTTCTTC. This encodes CATSRGGGAVEQFF.

The chain joins TRBV27 to TRBJ2-7; D is unresolved. The V gene's germline CDR1 is MNHEY and CDR2 SMNVEV (reference sequence). V was pared by 4 bases and J by 4 bases, with 11 bases between. The CDR3 contains 13 residues. The CDR3 loop is CASSYRQTYEQYF. The CDR3 nucleotides read TGTGCCAGCAGTTACCGGCAGACATACGAGCAGTACTTC.

This clone has just a few counts. CDR3 protein: CSVSARAKNIQYF. The CDR3 nucleotides are TGCAGCGTTTCCGCCCGTGCCAAAAACATTCAGTACTTC. V gene TRBV29-1 combines with J gene TRBJ2-4; no reliable D call. CDR1 is SQVTM, CDR2 ANQGSEA, per germline. V was cut by 5 bases and J by 1 base, with 9 bases left in between. The CDR3 runs 13 residues. The full variable domain, its missing parts supplied by reference TRBV29-1 and TRBJ2-4, is SAVISQKPSRDICQRGTSLTIQCQVDSQVTMMFWYRQQPGQSLTLIATANQGSEATYESGFVIDKFPISRPNLTFSTLTVSNMSPEDSSIYLCSVSARAKNIQYFGAGTRLSVL.

This clone was seen only a few times. V is TRBV25-1 and J is TRBJ1-1; D gene unclear. V lost 6 bases and J 6 bases, leaving 14 bases between the germline ends. The CDR3 length is 13 residues. Germline CDR1 MGHDK, CDR2 SYGVNS. CDR3 sequence: CASRDSAFAEAFF. The CDR3 DNA reads TGTGCCAGCAGAGATTCTGCGTTCGCTGAAGCTTTCTTT.

This clone was found a few times. The rearrangement links TRBV2 to TRBJ2-3; no reliable D call. This CDR3 contains 13 residues. The germline V gene has CDR1 SNHLY and CDR2 FYNNEI. V lost 3 bases and J 3 bases, leaving 7 bases between the germline ends. The CDR3 spells CASSDRMTDTQYF. Written as DNA, the CDR3 is TGTGCCAGCAGTGATAGAATGACAGATACGCAGTATTTT.

The V call is TRBV29-1, the J call TRBJ2-7; D not resolved. Trimming took 7 bases from V and 0 from J, leaving 16 bases between them. Germline V gene lookup returns CDR1 SQVTM and CDR2 ANQGSEA. This CDR3 contains 14 residues. CDR3 DNA: TGCAGCGCTATGACCCAACCCTTCTCCTACGAGCAGTACTTC. Encoded protein: CSAMTQPFSYEQYF.

The chain employs TRBV6-5 and TRBJ2-7, with D tentatively TRBD1 (5 bases). Trimming shortened V by 0 bases and J by 3 bases, and 12 bases separated the two germline ends. Germline V gene data show CDR1 as MNHEY and CDR2 as SVGAGI. The CDR3 is 15 amino acids. CDR3 DNA: TGTGCCAGCAGTTACTCGGATAGGGGTAACTACGAGCAGTACTTC. It translates to CASSYSDRGNYEQYF.

In this sample, this clone turned up a few times. The chain links TRBV9 to TRBJ2-7; D is uncertain. V lost 0 bases to trimming and J lost 2 bases, with 9 bases between them. The germline CDR1 and CDR2 sequences are SGDLS and YYNGEE. This CDR3 is built from 14 residues. CDR3 in amino acids: CASSVDVGPYEQYF. CDR3 nucleotide sequence: TGTGCCAGCAGCGTAGATGTAGGTCCCTACGAGCAGTACTTC. The whole variable domain, remainder taken from reference TRBV9 and TRBJ2-7, is DSGVTQTPKHLITATGQRVTLRCSPRSGDLSVYWYQQSLDQGLQFLIQYYNGEERAKGNILERFSAQQFPDLHSELNLSSLELGDSALYFCASSVDVGPYEQYFGPGTRLTVT.

The genes are TRBV4-1 and TRBJ2-5; D is ambiguous. The CDR3 totals 16 residues. Germline-derived CDR1 and CDR2 are MGHRA and YSYEKL. V shed 0 bases and J shed 5 bases, with 16 bases lying between them. The DNA of the CDR3 is TGCGCCAGCAGCCAAGATCCGGCGGTCTCCACCGAGACCCAGTACTTC. Its translation: CASSQDPAVSTETQYF.

The chain couples TRBV20-1 to TRBJ1-1, with no clear D. CDR3 length: 11 amino acids. V was trimmed by 6 bases and J by 11 bases, leaving 16 bases between them. CDR1 is DFQATT and CDR2 is SNEGSKA in the germline V gene (reference sequence). The CDR3 protein is CSAEAHLPAFF. CDR3 DNA: TGCAGTGCCGAGGCTCACCTCCCGGCTTTCTTT.

The J gene is TRBJ2-7, the V gene TRBV29-1, with TRBD1 identical over 8 bases. Losses at the gene ends were 4 bases for V and 3 bases for J; bases not matched to a gene: 8. Per germline, CDR1 SQVTM and CDR2 ANQGSEA. The CDR3 sequence is 14 residues long. This CDR3 is CSVVGQGASYEQYF. Written as DNA, the CDR3 is TGCAGCGTTGTAGGGCAGGGGGCTAGCTACGAGCAGTACTTC.

This clone has a handful of counts. The V gene is TRBV29-1, the J gene TRBJ2-1; D not resolved. The germline V gene has CDR1 SQVTM and CDR2 ANQGSEA. The CDR3 runs to 10 residues. V gave up 7 bases and J gave up 5 bases, with 6 bases separating them. As DNA, the CDR3 is TGCAGCGCGACGAACAATGAGCAGTTCTTC. Amino acid sequence: CSATNNEQFF.

The CDR3 is CASSPGSTDTQYF. CDR3 nucleotides: TGTGCCAGCAGTCCGGGGAGCACAGATACGCAGTATTTT. V and J are TRBV9 and TRBJ2-3; D might be TRBD2 (5 bases). CDR1 and CDR2 from the germline V gene are SGDLS and YYNGEE. The CDR3 is made up of 13 amino acids. V shed 5 bases and J shed 0 bases, with 7 bases lying between them.

The chain is built from TRBV23-1 and TRBJ2-7; D unresolved. TRBV23-1 is an ORF for which the function is uncertain. The V end lost 5 bases, the J end lost 4 bases, and 21 bases lay between the germline ends. This CDR3 is built from 16 residues. Written as DNA, the CDR3 is TGCGCCAGCAGTGGGGTCGGAGACCTACTCAGTTACGAGCAGTACTTC. Encoded protein: CASSGVGDLLSYEQYF.

The J gene is TRBJ2-3, the V gene TRBV27; TRBD2 might be the D (5 bases). CDR1 MNHEY and CDR2 SMNVEV come from the germline V gene (reference sequence). The CDR3 spans 15 residues. Trimming took off 2 bases at V and 0 bases at J, with 9 bases between the two ends. CDR3 amino acids: CASSLRGTSTDTQYF. CDR3 in DNA: TGTGCCAGCAGTTTACGGGGTACGAGCACAGATACGCAGTATTTT.

The J gene is TRBJ2-3, the V gene TRBV7-9, with 7 nucleotides matching TRBD2. Germline assignment: CDR1 SEHNR and CDR2 FQNEAQ (reference sequence). V dropped 5 bases and J dropped 0; count of bases not matched to a gene: 8. The CDR3 consists of 16 residues. This chain's CDR3 is CASSPQGGGSTDTQYF. The CDR3 DNA sequence: TGTGCCAGCAGCCCCCAGGGCGGGGGTAGCACAGATACGCAGTATTTT.

The rearrangement joins TRBV4-1 to TRBJ2-1; D unresolved. The CDR3 spans 13 residues. Trimming left V 4 bases short and J 0 bases short, with 4 bases between. Germline CDR1 and CDR2: MGHRA and YSYEKL. DNA for the CDR3: TGCGCCAGCAGCCCATCCTCCTACAATGAGCAGTTCTTC. Residues: CASSPSSYNEQFF.

The chain has TRBV6-5 and TRBJ2-1; 10 positions match TRBD2. The CDR3 sequence is 14 residues long. Germline V gives CDR1 MNHEY, CDR2 SVGAGI. J gave up 2 bases and V 8 bases, and 3 bases lay outside the gene matches. The CDR3, as DNA: TGTGCCAGCTGGACTAGCGGAGCCTACAATGAGCAGTTCTTC. This gives the protein CASWTSGAYNEQFF.

The chain joins TRBV25-1 to TRBJ2-1; D possibly corresponds to TRBD1 (5 bases). This CDR3 is built from 14 residues. V gave up 6 bases and J gave up 4 bases, with 13 bases separating them. CDR1 and CDR2 from the germline V gene are MGHDK and SYGVNS. CDR3 sequence: CASSWTPLYNEQFF. The CDR3 DNA sequence: TGTGCCAGCAGCTGGACACCCCTATACAATGAGCAGTTCTTC.

V gene TRBV30 combines with J gene TRBJ1-2; the D gene is possibly TRBD1 (5 bases). Trimming shortened V by 3 bases and J by 4 bases, and 12 bases separated the two germline ends. This CDR3 has 13 amino acids. Germline V CDR1 and CDR2: GTSNPN, SVGIG (reference sequence). The CDR3, as DNA: TGTGCCTGGAGGGTTAACGGGGGCTATGGCTACACCTTC. Amino acids: CAWRVNGGYGYTF. Combining the CDR3 with reference TRBV30 and TRBJ1-2 gives the whole variable domain SQTIHQWPATLVQPVGSPLSLECTVEGTSNPNLYWYRQAAGRGLQLLFYSVGIGQISSEVPQNLSASRPQDRQFILSSKKLLLSDSGFYLCAWRVNGGYGYTFGSGTRLTVV.

The CDR3 DNA reads as TGTGCCAGCAGTTTAAATAGCCTAGCGGGAATTGAAGAGACCCAGTACTTC. Translated, it gives CASSLNSLAGIEETQYF. The J gene is TRBJ2-5, the V gene TRBV27; 9 bases map to TRBD2. The V and J ends lost 2 bases and 3 bases, in that order; junction bases with no gene match: 10. CDR3 length: 17 amino acids. Germline CDR1 is MNHEY and CDR2 is SMNVEV (reference sequence).

The chain has TRBV4-1 and TRBJ1-1; D call uncertain. Between the trimmed V and J ends, which lost 4 bases and 1 base, there was a span of 7 bases. The germline CDR1 and CDR2 sequences are MGHRA and YSYEKL. The CDR3 is made up of 13 amino acids. CDR3 amino acids: CASSRTANTEAFF. Here the CDR3 DNA reads TGCGCCAGCAGCCGTACCGCGAACACTGAAGCTTTCTTT.

V usage is TRBV25-1 and J usage is TRBJ2-4; D is undetermined. Germline CDR1 reads MGHDK; CDR2 reads SYGVNS. This CDR3 has 14 residues. V was cut by 0 bases and J by 5 bases, with 8 bases left in between. In nucleotides, the CDR3 is TGTGCCAGCAGTGAATACCGGGCACAAAACATTCAGTACTTC. Protein product: CASSEYRAQNIQYF.

This clone was observed a handful of times. The J gene is TRBJ2-2, the V gene TRBV9, with D unclear. Trimming pared 0 bases from V and 6 bases from J, leaving 9 bases between. Germline V gene lookup returns CDR1 SGDLS and CDR2 YYNGEE. The CDR3 length is 14 residues. The CDR3 coding sequence is TGTGCCAGCAGCGTAGTCAGCGCAGCCGGGGAGCTGTTTTTT. It specifies CASSVVSAAGELFF. Based on the CDR3 plus reference TRBV9 and TRBJ2-2, the full variable domain is DSGVTQTPKHLITATGQRVTLRCSPRSGDLSVYWYQQSLDQGLQFLIQYYNGEERAKGNILERFSAQQFPDLHSELNLSSLELGDSALYFCASSVVSAAGELFFGEGSRLTVL.

This clone has only a few counts. V and J are TRBV7-2 and TRBJ2-2; D is uncertain. Trimming took off 4 bases at V and 4 bases at J, with 4 bases between the two ends. The germline CDR1 and CDR2 sequences are SGHTA and FQGNSA. This CDR3 region has 12 residues. CDR3 nucleotide sequence: TGTGCCAGCAGCTCATTCACCGGGGAGCTGTTTTTT. It translates to CASSSFTGELFF.